The T cell receptor (beta chain) described here comes from a study of read filtering for tumor transcriptome and immune sequencing. Study-wide background: Revised staging placed under ten patients in R-ISS I, 15 to 20 in II, six or seven in III. Findings of the study overall: IR-seq and RNA-seq agreed better without single-read clonotypes.

The library was built from about 370 ng RNA with molecular barcoded adaptors for alpha/delta and beta/gamma chains. MiXCR, applied by TCRdb to the reads, yields one record per CDR3 protein. Found here are 35,000 to 40,000 distinct CDR3 sequences, roughly an eighth of them singletons; the top ten hold about 39%. The CDR3 is 12 amino acids. Germline values: CDR1 SGHRS, CDR2 YFSETQ. V was clipped by 5 bases and J by 1 base, with 6 bases between them. This clonotype was counted at least ten times. Its specificity is unknown. The sequenced sample consisted of a population of CD138-negative cells sorted from bone marrow. The genes are TRBV5-1 and TRBJ1-2, with D perhaps TRBD1 (5 bases). This sequence was found in a donor aged 40 or older with multiple myeloma. This CDR3 reads CASRTDNYGYTF. The CDR3 nucleotides are TGCGCCAGCAGGACAGATAACTATGGCTACACCTTC.